The 27 T cell receptor beta chains presented below share a single source sample, sequenced in a study of cytomegalovirus exposure and HLA in healthy donors. The PCR ran on 60 Vbeta and 13 Jbeta primers. Assay used: immunoSEQ multiplex PCR; TCRdb lists only in-frame clones, some missing. The repertoire holds 100,000 to 150,000 clones, with approximately 80% as singletons. The sequenced sample consisted of PBMCs. These receptors all stem from a man aged 40-49 years in good health and CMV-seronegative.

The chain is built from TRBV5-1 and TRBJ2-3; a weak D match, TRBD2 (5 bases). Germline lookup yields CDR1 SGHRS and CDR2 YFSETQ. The V end was cut by 6 bases, the J end by 0 bases, with 14 bases between. This CDR3 has 15 residues. The CDR3 DNA follows: TGCGCCAGCAAGGATGCGGGTCATAGCACAGATACGCAGTATTTT. Translation: CASKDAGHSTDTQYF. Full variable domain (rest looked up from reference TRBV5-1 and TRBJ2-3): KAGVTQTPRYLIKTRGQQVTLSCSPISGHRSVSWYQQTPGQGLQFLFEYFSETQRNKGNFPGRFSGRQFSNSRSEMNVSTLELGDSALYLCASKDAGHSTDTQYFGPGTRLTVL.

This chain connects TRBV10-3 to TRBJ2-3, with 12 bases identical to TRBD2. Germline CDR1 ENHRY, CDR2 SYGVKD. The CDR3 length is 17 residues. The trim removed 6 bases at V and 1 base at J, leaving 8 bases unmatched. The CDR3 region is CAISDGTSGPRTDTQYF. In nucleotides, the CDR3 is TGTGCCATCAGCGATGGGACTAGCGGGCCCCGCACAGATACGCAGTATTTT.

This clone has just a few counts. The rearrangement joins TRBV19 to TRBJ2-7, with 9 bases matching TRBD1. The V gene end was trimmed by 6 bases and the J gene end by 7 bases; junction bases not matched to a gene: 13. The CDR3 runs 15 residues. Germline CDR1 LNHDA, CDR2 SQIVND (reference sequence). CDR3 residues: CASRPQGADRREQYF. CDR3 DNA sequence: TGTGCCAGTAGGCCACAGGGGGCGGATCGTAGAGAGCAGTACTTC.

V and J are TRBV9 and TRBJ2-1; possibly TRBD2 for D (6 bases). CDR3 length equals 15 residues. CDR1 is SGDLS, CDR2 YYNGEE, per germline. The germline V and J ends were trimmed by 4 bases and 4 bases, with 15 bases remaining between them. The CDR3 here is CASSTIGDSYNEQFF. The CDR3 DNA follows: TGTGCCAGCAGCACAATAGGGGACTCTTACAATGAGCAGTTCTTC. Full variable domain (missing parts from reference TRBV9 and TRBJ2-1): DSGVTQTPKHLITATGQRVTLRCSPRSGDLSVYWYQQSLDQGLQFLIQYYNGEERAKGNILERFSAQQFPDLHSELNLSSLELGDSALYFCASSTIGDSYNEQFFGPGTRLTVL.

J is TRBJ1-6 and V is TRBV4-1; TRBD1 aligns across 8 bases. The CDR3 length is 16 residues. Trimming cost V 0 bases and J 10 bases; bases outside gene matches: 8. Looked up from germline, CDR1 is MGHRA and CDR2 is YSYEKL. As DNA, the CDR3 is TGCGCCAGCAGCCAAGAGGGCAGGGGGCTGGGCTCACCCCTCCACTTT. Amino acid sequence: CASSQEGRGLGSPLHF.

V is TRBV19 and J is TRBJ1-5, with D uncertain. The CDR3 loop spans 19 amino acids. The V end lost 0 bases, the J end lost 0 bases, and 18 bases lay between the germline ends. Per the germline V gene, CDR1 is LNHDA and CDR2 is SQIVND (reference sequence). In DNA, the CDR3 is TGTGCCAGTAGTATAGATCAGGAATACTTGGAATATAGCAATCAGCCCCAGCATTTT. It yields the protein CASSIDQEYLEYSNQPQHF.

The chain recombines TRBV2 with TRBJ1-6; a possible D gene is TRBD1 (5 bases). The length of the CDR3 is 12 residues. Trimming shortened V by 3 bases and J by 17 bases, and 14 bases separated the two germline ends. The germline V gene has CDR1 SNHLY and CDR2 FYNNEI. CDR3 bases: TGTGCCAGCAGTGACCAGGGCCCCTACGTCCACTTT. Residues: CASSDQGPYVHF.

V gene TRBV28 combines with J gene TRBJ2-4; D is ambiguous. This CDR3 region has 14 residues. V shed 5 bases and J shed 1 base, with 9 bases lying between them. Germline-derived CDR1 and CDR2 are MDHEN and SYDVKM. The CDR3 loop reads CASSAPGAKNIQYF. CDR3 nucleotide sequence: TGTGCCAGCAGTGCCCCCGGGGCCAAAAACATTCAGTACTTC.

The genes are TRBV5-1 and TRBJ2-7, with D possibly TRBD2 on 6 matching bases. This CDR3 has 15 amino acids. Germline V gene lookup returns CDR1 SGHRS and CDR2 YFSETQ. Trimming removed 0 bases from V and 5 bases from J, with 15 bases in between. The CDR3 spells CASSLETSRRDEQYF. CDR3 nucleotide sequence: TGCGCCAGCAGCTTGGAAACTAGCCGGCGGGACGAGCAGTACTTC.

The chain is built from TRBV7-3 and TRBJ2-7; 8 nucleotides line up with TRBD2. The germline CDR1 and CDR2 sequences are SGHTA and FQGTGA. The CDR3 extends over 15 amino acids. V gave up 5 bases and J gave up 3 bases; unmatched junction bases: 9. Written as DNA, the CDR3 is TGTGCCAGCAGCCCCCCCTGGCGGGAGGTCTACGAGCAGTACTTC. It yields the protein CASSPPWREVYEQYF.

This clone was found once. J is TRBJ2-7 and V is TRBV2; 7 bases line up with TRBD1. CDR1 and CDR2 (germline): SNHLY, FYNNEI. The CDR3 is made up of 14 amino acids. V was pared by 6 bases and J by 2 bases, with 7 bases of the junction left unmatched. CDR3 sequence (DNA): TGTGCCAGCAGCTCAGGGGGAAATCCCTACGAGCAGTACTTC. Amino acid sequence: CASSSGGNPYEQYF.

The sample holds a few counts of this clone. The gene calls are TRBV28 and TRBJ2-5; TRBD1 matches 8 bases. With 6 bases clipped from V and 5 bases from J, the junction kept 8 bases outside the gene matches. This CDR3 comprises 14 residues. Per the germline V gene, CDR1 is MDHEN and CDR2 is SYDVKM. CDR3: CASSWTGHPETQYF. DNA of the CDR3: TGTGCCAGCAGCTGGACAGGGCACCCGGAGACCCAGTACTTC.

This sequence joins TRBV5-1 and TRBJ2-1, with D possibly TRBD1 on 5 matching bases. The CDR3 is made up of 16 amino acids. Trimming shortened V by 0 bases and J by 4 bases, and 14 bases separated the two germline ends. CDR1 and CDR2 (germline): SGHRS, YFSETQ. CDR3 sequence reads: CASSLGGAGLYNEQFF. CDR3 DNA: TGCGCCAGCAGCTTGGGGGGCGCCGGATTATACAATGAGCAGTTCTTC.

This chain connects TRBV25-1 to TRBJ1-1; D ambiguous. Germline CDR1 MGHDK, CDR2 SYGVNS. The V end was cut by 0 bases, the J end by 10 bases, with 6 bases between. The CDR3 is 11 amino acids. CDR3 sequence: CASSEYSRAFF. Here the CDR3 DNA reads TGTGCCAGCAGTGAATATAGTCGAGCTTTCTTT.

This rearrangement joins TRBV4-2 to TRBJ2-7, with 7 bases fitting TRBD2. J was trimmed by 3 bases and V by 1 base; bases with no gene match: 12. This CDR3 spans 17 amino acids. Germline CDR1 and CDR2: LGHNA and YNFKEQ. The CDR3 here is CASSQGVQRGNIYEQYF. DNA of the CDR3: TGTGCCAGCAGCCAAGGGGTACAGCGGGGAAACATCTACGAGCAGTACTTC.

The V call is TRBV6-1, the J call TRBJ2-2; tentatively, D is TRBD2 (6 bases). Germline lookup yields CDR1 MNHNS and CDR2 SASEGT. V lost 9 bases and J 2 bases, leaving 16 bases between the germline ends. The CDR3 sequence is 15 residues long. The CDR3: CASTIQGLNTGELFF. The CDR3 nucleotides are TGTGCCAGTACGATCCAAGGACTAAACACCGGGGAGCTGTTTTTT.

The chain is built from TRBV6-1 and TRBJ2-7; TRBD1 might be the D (5 bases). Germline CDR1 and CDR2: MNHNS and SASEGT. V was pared by 5 bases and J by 2 bases, with 16 bases between. CDR3 length equals 15 residues. CDR3 bases: TGTGCCAGCAGTCACCAAGAACAGGCTCCCTACGAGCAGTACTTC. Its protein is CASSHQEQAPYEQYF.

This clone was seen just once. The chain recombines TRBV27 with TRBJ2-7, with D tentatively TRBD1 (6 bases). Germline CDR1 MNHEY, CDR2 SMNVEV (reference sequence). This CDR3 comprises 15 residues. Trimming shortened V by 6 bases and J by 3 bases, and 18 bases separated the two germline ends. The CDR3 nucleotides are TGTGCCAGCAGCTTTTGGGCAGGGGACATCTACGAGCAGTACTTC. Translated, it gives CASSFWAGDIYEQYF.

Here the CDR3 reads CASSQGRTSGDNEQFF. The CDR3 region has the DNA TGTGCCAGCAGCCAAGGACGGACTAGCGGAGACAATGAGCAGTTCTTC. The gene calls are TRBV4-2 and TRBJ2-1, with 10 bases matching TRBD2. V dropped 1 base and J dropped 5; count of bases not matched to a gene: 5. The CDR3 is made up of 16 amino acids. Germline V CDR1 and CDR2: LGHNA, YNFKEQ.

V is TRBV28 and J is TRBJ1-1; D might be TRBD1 (6 bases). CDR1 MDHEN and CDR2 SYDVKM come from the germline V gene. Trimming stripped 7 bases from V and 1 base from J, with 13 bases between. The CDR3 runs 14 residues. The CDR3 protein is CASIQGDRNTEAFF. The CDR3 nucleotides read TGTGCCAGCATACAGGGAGATAGGAACACTGAAGCTTTCTTT.

This chain uses TRBV9 with TRBJ1-1, with a possible D match to TRBD1 (5 bases). Trimming stripped 0 bases from V and 4 bases from J, with 16 bases between. Germline V lookup: CDR1 SGDLS, CDR2 YYNGEE. CDR3 length: 16 amino acids. The CDR3 here is CASSVVPGPGGTEAFF. As DNA, the CDR3 is TGTGCCAGCAGCGTAGTTCCGGGGCCCGGGGGCACTGAAGCTTTCTTT.

The rearrangement joins TRBV6-1 to TRBJ1-1; TRBD1 aligns across 9 bases. This CDR3 region has 11 residues. Germline values: CDR1 MNHNS, CDR2 SASEGT. Germline trimming cut 8 bases from V and 11 bases from J; bases unmatched to any gene: 6. The CDR3 bases are TGTGCCAGCCGGTCACAGGGGGCGGCTTTCTTT. Translated, it gives CASRSQGAAFF.

The V and J genes are TRBV7-6 and TRBJ1-1; TRBD1 matches at 8 bases. The CDR3 length is 12 residues. The germline V gene has CDR1 SGHVS and CDR2 FNYEAQ. V trimming: 1 base; J trimming: 10 bases; junction bases outside the gene matches: 2. The CDR3 loop reads CASSLVTGGAFF. CDR3 DNA sequence: TGTGCCAGCAGCTTAGTTACAGGGGGAGCTTTCTTT.

This rearrangement joins TRBV10-3 to TRBJ2-5; no firm D call. With 3 bases removed from V and 4 bases from J, the gap between germline ends came to 6 bases. Germline-derived CDR1 and CDR2 are ENHRY and SYGVKD. The CDR3 has 12 residues. CDR3 sequence (DNA): TGTGCCATCAGTGAAGGCGGAGAGACCCAGTACTTC. Translated: CAISEGGETQYF.

In this sample, this clone turned up once. The chain recombines TRBV18 with TRBJ2-1, with D possibly being TRBD2 (6 bases). CDR1 and CDR2 from the germline V gene are KGHSH and LQKENI. This CDR3 region has 17 residues. V shed 2 bases and J shed 0 bases, with 14 bases lying between them. CDR3 loop: CASSPWVAGSSYNEQFF. CDR3 DNA: TGTGCCAGCTCACCATGGGTCGCCGGGAGCTCCTACAATGAGCAGTTCTTC.

The chain joins TRBV6-5 to TRBJ2-7; D gene unclear. The CDR3 has 13 amino acids. CDR1 is MNHEY and CDR2 is SVGAGI in the germline V gene. Trimming cost V 6 bases and J 0 bases, with 9 bases left between them. The CDR3 bases are TGTGCCAGCAGCCGACGGAGCTCCTACGAGCAGTACTTC. Encoded protein: CASSRRSSYEQYF.

This chain links TRBV30 with TRBJ2-5; 7 bases are a match to TRBD2. Unmatched junction bases numbered 7, after V lost 7 bases and J lost 5 bases. CDR3 length equals 12 residues. Germline CDR1 is GTSNPN and CDR2 is SVGIG (reference sequence). This CDR3 is CALEAGDETQYF. As DNA, the CDR3 is TGTGCCTTGGAGGCGGGGGATGAGACCCAGTACTTC.